This TCR beta chain was retrieved from a study of blood T cell repertoires in COVID-19. Overall study context: COVID-19 samples from acute and convalescent phases originated in the United States, Italy and Spain. From T cells, B-cell-depleted T cells, or PBMCs came the material, which was cDNA or gDNA.

This table comes from immunoSEQ multiplex PCR, and its TCRdb copy is limited to in-frame clones, with some not included. The repertoire consists of roughly 120,000 clones, with about nine tenths occurring once and the leading ten covering about 1.1%. This CDR3 is 14 amino acids long. V lost 4 bases and J lost 2; bases outside the gene matches: 2. Germline CDR1 is SGDLS and CDR2 is YYNGEE. The clonotype originates from a human donor in a cohort sampled during active COVID-19. This chain uses TRBV9 with TRBJ2-5, with TRBD2 matching 10 bases. What was sequenced was peripheral blood. The CDR3 region is CASSSGLAQETQYF. CDR3 nucleotide sequence: TGTGCCAGCAGCTCGGGACTAGCGCAAGAGACCCAGTACTTC.